The rows below give T cell receptor beta chains drawn from one sample of a study of PD-1 blockade in classical Hodgkin lymphoma. Only in-frame clones appear in the TCRdb table, and some are missing; sequencing was by immunoSEQ multiplex PCR. Of tens of thousands of clones in the sample, about 88% were seen once. The sequenced sample consisted of CD4+ T cells from blood. Receptors originate from a human donor with classical Hodgkin lymphoma. CDR3s include the opening cysteine and the closing phenylalanine or tryptophan. D genes are given only for firm matches.

TRBV4-2	TRBJ2-5	NA	TGTGCCAGCAGCCAAGTCTCGCGGGGTATGAAAGAGACCCAGTACTTC	CASSQVSRGMKETQYF
TRBV27	TRBJ2-7	NA	TGTGCCAGCAGTTTCGGACCCACCCAAACCTACGAGCAGTACTTC	CASSFGPTQTYEQYF
TRBV28	TRBJ2-5	TRBD2	TGTGCCAGCAGTCGGAGTAGCGGGGGGGTGGAAGAGACCCAGTACTTC	CASSRSSGGVEETQYF
TRBV19	TRBJ2-7	TRBD2	TGTGCCAGTACCACCGCGGCAGGGACTAACTACGAGCAGTACTTC	CASTTAAGTNYEQYF
TRBV6-5	TRBJ2-3	TRBD1	TGTGCCAGCAGACAGAAGACAGGGACAGATACGCAGTATTTT	CASRQKTGTDTQYF
TRBV7-8	TRBJ2-7	TRBD2	TGTGCCAGCAGCGAGTATAGCGGGCCAAACTACGAGCAGTACTTC	CASSEYSGPNYEQYF
TRBV19	TRBJ1-5	NA	TGTGCCAGTAGTGAGAGAACGCGCCAGGGAGGGAGTCAGCCCCAGCATTTT	CASSERTRQGGSQPQHF
TRBV7-2	TRBJ2-3	TRBD1	TGTGCCAGCAGCGGGCGACAGGGTTCAGATACGCAGTATTTT	CASSGRQGSDTQYF
TRBV7-2	TRBJ2-5	TRBD2	TGTGCCAGCAGCTTAGGCGGGAGTATGGAGACCCAGTACTTC	CASSLGGSMETQYF
TRBV5-1	TRBJ2-5	NA	TGCGCCAGCAGCTTGGGCCCGAACCAAGAGACCCAGTACTTC	CASSLGPNQETQYF
TRBV25-1	TRBJ2-7	NA	TGTGCCAGCATGGGCCTTAACTACGAGCAGTACTTC	CASMGLNYEQYF